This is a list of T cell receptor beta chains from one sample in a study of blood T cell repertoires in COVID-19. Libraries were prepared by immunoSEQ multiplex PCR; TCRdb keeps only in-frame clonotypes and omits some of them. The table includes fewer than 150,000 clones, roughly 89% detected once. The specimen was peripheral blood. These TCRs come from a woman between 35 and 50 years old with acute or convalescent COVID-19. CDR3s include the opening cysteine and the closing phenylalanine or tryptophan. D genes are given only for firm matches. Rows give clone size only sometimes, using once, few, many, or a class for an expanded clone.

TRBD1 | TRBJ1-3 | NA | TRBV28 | CASSSPGQGGYTIYF | TGTGCCAGCAGTTCCCCGGGACAGGGCGGGTACACCATATATTTT
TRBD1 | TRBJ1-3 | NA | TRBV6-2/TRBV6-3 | CASSPTSTGKGNTIYF | TGTGCCAGCAGTCCAACCTCGACAGGGAAAGGAAACACCATATATTTT
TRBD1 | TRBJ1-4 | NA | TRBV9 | CASSPSPWDSSNEKLFF | TGTGCCAGCAGCCCGAGCCCTTGGGACAGTTCTAATGAAAAACTGTTTTTT
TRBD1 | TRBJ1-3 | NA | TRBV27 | CASSYDRGSHTIYF | TGTGCCAGCAGTTACGACAGGGGGTCCCACACCATATATTTT
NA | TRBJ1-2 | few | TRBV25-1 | CASSLSRIYTF | TGTGCCAGCAGTCTGTCTAGGATCTACACCTTC
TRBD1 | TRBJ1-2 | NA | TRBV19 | CASSMDRVANYGYTF | TGTGCCAGTAGTATGGACAGGGTAGCTAACTATGGCTACACCTTC
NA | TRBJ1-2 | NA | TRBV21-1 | CASSRTGTGGAYYGYTF | TGTGCCAGCAGCAGAACCGGGACAGGGGGCGCCTACTATGGCTACACCTTC
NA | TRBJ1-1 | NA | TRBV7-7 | CASSFPRPDWGRLLNTEAFF | TGTGCCAGCAGCTTCCCTCGCCCCGACTGGGGGCGACTCCTGAACACTGAAGCTTTCTTT
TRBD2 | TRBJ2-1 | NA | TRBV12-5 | CASGWGGDSISYNEQFF | TGTGCTAGTGGTTGGGGGGGAGATTCGATATCCTACAATGAGCAGTTCTTC
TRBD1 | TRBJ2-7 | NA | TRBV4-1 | CASSQVGTGGFEQYF | TGCGCCAGCAGCCAAGTGGGGACAGGGGGGTTTGAGCAGTACTTC
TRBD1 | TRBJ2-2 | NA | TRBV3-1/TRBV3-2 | CAPIRTGYGGELFF | TGTGCCCCAATAAGGACAGGGTACGGCGGGGAGCTGTTTTTT
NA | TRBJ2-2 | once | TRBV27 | CASSAGLWTGELFF | TGTGCCAGCAGTGCGGGTCTATGGACCGGGGAGCTGTTTTTT
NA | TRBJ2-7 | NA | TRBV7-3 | CASSLIPGAYEQYF | TGTGCCAGCAGCTTAATCCCAGGGGCCTACGAGCAGTACTTC
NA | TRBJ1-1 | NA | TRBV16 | CASGLRLTEAFF | TGTGCCAGCGGGTTAAGACTGACGGAAGCTTTCTTT
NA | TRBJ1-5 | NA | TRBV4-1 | CASSVTGQPQHF | TGCGCCAGCAGCGTAACAGGTCAGCCCCAGCATTTT
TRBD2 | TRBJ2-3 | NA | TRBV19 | CASSQRDTDTQYF | TGTGCCAGTAGTCAGCGGGACACAGATACGCAGTATTTT
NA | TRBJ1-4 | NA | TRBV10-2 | CASSESGGSVKKLFF | TGCGCCAGCAGTGAGTCAGGAGGGTCCGTCAAAAAACTGTTTTTT
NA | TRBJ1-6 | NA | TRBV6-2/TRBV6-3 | CASSYEVVSAFLHF | TGTGCCAGCAGTTATGAAGTTGTAAGCGCGTTCCTCCACTTT
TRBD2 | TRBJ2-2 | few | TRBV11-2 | CASRRLAGEGELFF | TGTGCCAGCAGAAGACTAGCGGGAGAAGGGGAGCTGTTTTTT
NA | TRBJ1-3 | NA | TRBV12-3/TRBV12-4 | CASSPNSGNTIYF | TGTGCCAGCAGTCCCAACTCTGGAAACACCATATATTTT
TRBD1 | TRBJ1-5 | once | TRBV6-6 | CASSPGTGFLSNQPQHF | TGTGCCAGCAGTCCCGGGACAGGCTTTCTTAGCAATCAGCCCCAGCATTTT
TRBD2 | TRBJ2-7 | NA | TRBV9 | CASSVGVAGVIEQYF | TGTGCCAGCAGCGTAGGAGTAGCGGGGGTGATCGAGCAGTACTTC
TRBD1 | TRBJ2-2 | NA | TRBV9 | CASSAAGTGRTGELFF | TGTGCCAGCAGCGCCGCCGGGACAGGGAGAACCGGGGAGCTGTTTTTT
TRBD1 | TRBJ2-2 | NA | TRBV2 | CASRDRVKSGELFF | TGTGCCAGCAGGGACAGGGTTAAGAGCGGGGAGCTGTTTTTT
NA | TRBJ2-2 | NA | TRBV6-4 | CASSHGVTGELFF | TGTGCCAGCAGTCACGGAGTTACCGGGGAGCTGTTTTTT
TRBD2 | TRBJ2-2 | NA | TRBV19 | CANGRGPCPSAGELFF | TGTGCCAACGGGAGGGGACCCTGTCCTAGTGCCGGGGAGCTGTTTTTT
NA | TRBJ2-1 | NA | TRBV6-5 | CASSYSANYNEQFF | TGTGCCAGCAGTTACTCGGCCAATTACAATGAGCAGTTCTTC
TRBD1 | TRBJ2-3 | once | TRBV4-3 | CASSQQTGGGTDTQYF | TGCGCCAGCAGCCAACAAACAGGGGGCGGCACAGATACGCAGTATTTT
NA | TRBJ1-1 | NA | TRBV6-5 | CASSYHRVGTEAFF | TGTGCCAGCAGTTACCACAGGGTGGGGACTGAAGCTTTCTTT
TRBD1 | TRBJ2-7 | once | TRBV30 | CAWSRGQVRYEQYF | TGTGCCTGGAGTAGGGGACAGGTCCGCTACGAGCAGTACTTC
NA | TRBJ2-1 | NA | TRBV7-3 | CASSLTRSSYNEQFF | TGTGCCAGCAGCTTAACTAGGAGCTCCTACAATGAGCAGTTCTTC
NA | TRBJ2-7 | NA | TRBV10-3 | CAISPSDNEQYF | TGTGCCATCAGTCCCTCGGACAACGAGCAGTACTTC
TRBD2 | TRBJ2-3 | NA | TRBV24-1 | CATSDRGPGRGTDTQYF | TGTGCCACCAGTGATCGCGGGCCCGGGAGGGGCACAGATACGCAGTATTTT
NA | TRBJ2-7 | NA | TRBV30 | CAWSLDYLTQQYF | TGTGCCTGGAGCCTGGACTACCTTACCCAGCAGTACTTC
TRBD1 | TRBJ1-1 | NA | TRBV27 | CASSSSSGQGKVPEAFF | TGTGCCAGCAGTTCATCGTCGGGACAGGGGAAAGTCCCTGAAGCTTTCTTT
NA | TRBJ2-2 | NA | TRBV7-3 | CASSPNRVTGELFF | TGTGCCAGCAGCCCGAACAGGGTCACCGGGGAGCTGTTTTTT
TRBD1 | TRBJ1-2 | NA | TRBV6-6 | CASSYPRTGEGYTF | TGTGCCAGCAGTTACCCCAGGACAGGGGAGGGCTACACCTTC
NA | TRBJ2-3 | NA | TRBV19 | CASSPPRQAPGRDTQYF | TGTGCCAGTAGTCCCCCCCGGCAGGCCCCCGGTCGAGATACGCAGTATTTT
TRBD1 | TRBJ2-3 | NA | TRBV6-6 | CASRYRGLDVADTQYF | TGTGCCAGCAGATACAGGGGGCTAGATGTCGCAGATACGCAGTATTTT
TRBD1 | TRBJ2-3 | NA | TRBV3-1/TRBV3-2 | CASRHRGRTDTQYF | TGTGCCAGCAGACACAGGGGGCGGACAGATACGCAGTATTTT
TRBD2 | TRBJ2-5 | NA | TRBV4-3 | CASSPVGLADGTQYF | TGCGCCAGCAGCCCTGTGGGACTAGCTGATGGGACCCAGTACTTC
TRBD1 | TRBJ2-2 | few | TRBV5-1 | CASSLGQGNTGELFF | TGCGCCAGCAGCTTAGGACAGGGGAACACCGGGGAGCTGTTTTTT
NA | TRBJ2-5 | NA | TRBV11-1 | CASSLARQGETQYF | TGTGCCAGCAGCTTAGCCCGGCAGGGAGAGACCCAGTACTTC
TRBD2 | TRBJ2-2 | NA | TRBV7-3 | CASSTSSGKDTGELFF | TGTGCCAGCAGCACCAGTAGCGGGAAGGACACCGGGGAGCTGTTTTTT
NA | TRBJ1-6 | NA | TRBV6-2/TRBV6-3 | CASSSDSSYNSPLHF | TGTGCCAGCAGTTCGGACAGCTCCTATAATTCACCCCTCCACTTT
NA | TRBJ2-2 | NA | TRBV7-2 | CASRPTQTGGELFF | TGTGCCAGCAGGCCCACGCAGACAGGCGGGGAGCTGTTTTTT
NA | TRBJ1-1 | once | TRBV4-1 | CASSLTRGMAWNTEAFF | TGCGCCAGCAGCCTCACCAGGGGTATGGCCTGGAACACTGAAGCTTTCTTT
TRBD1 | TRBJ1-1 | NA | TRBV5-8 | CASSFYGTGRENTEAFF | TGTGCCAGCAGCTTTTACGGGACAGGACGAGAGAACACTGAAGCTTTCTTT
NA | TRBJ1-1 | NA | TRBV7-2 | CASSNFLQGKDTEAFF | TGTGCCAGCAGCAACTTCCTTCAGGGGAAGGACACTGAAGCTTTCTTT
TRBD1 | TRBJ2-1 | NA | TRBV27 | CASSLGTGIDEQFF | TGTGCCAGCAGTTTGGGGACAGGGATAGATGAGCAGTTCTTC
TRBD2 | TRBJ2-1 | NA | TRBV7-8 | CASSSRLAGTHNEQFF | TGTGCCAGCAGCTCCCGACTAGCGGGGACACACAATGAGCAGTTCTTC